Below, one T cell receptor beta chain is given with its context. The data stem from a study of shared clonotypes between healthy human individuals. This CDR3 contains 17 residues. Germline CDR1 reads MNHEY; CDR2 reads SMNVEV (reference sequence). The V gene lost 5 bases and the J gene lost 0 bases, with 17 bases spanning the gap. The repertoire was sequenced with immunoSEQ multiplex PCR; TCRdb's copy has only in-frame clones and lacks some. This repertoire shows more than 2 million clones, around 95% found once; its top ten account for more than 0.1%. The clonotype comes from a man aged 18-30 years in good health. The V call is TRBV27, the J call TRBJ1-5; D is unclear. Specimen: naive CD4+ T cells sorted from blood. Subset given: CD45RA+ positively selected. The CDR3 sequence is CASSLPGRSYSNQPQHF. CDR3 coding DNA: TGTGCCAGCAGTCTCCCCGGGAGGAGCTATAGCAATCAGCCCCAGCATTTT.